This TCR beta chain is from a study of blood T cell repertoires in COVID-19 (TCRdb year 2020). At the level of the whole study: Samples from collaborators originated in the United States, Italy and Spain and spanned both the acute and convalescent phases of COVID-19. The prospective study material was composed of cDNA or gDNA derived from T cells, B-cell-depleted T cells, or PBMCs. Deeply sampled blood TCRbeta repertoires from subjects exposed to, actively infected with, or recovered from COVID-19 were included in the dataset. The repertoires were released in a freely available public database meant as a resource for research on the immune response to SARS-CoV-2. Samples were obtained from the ongoing ImmuneRACE study (first 160 participants) and from 1,000 to 1,500 subjects provided by 6 global collaborators. A de-identified subject ID, COVID-19 status, age in years and sex were almost always included in the sample metadata. Where available, HLA class I and class II types were taken from metadata supplied by the sample provider and were not determined by assay-based typing.

Regarding this clone: Its antigen has not been determined. No clone much larger than this one lies a single base away; base qualities are absent.

TCRbeta CDR3 regions were amplified from genomic DNA using the immunoSEQ Assay, a bias-controlled multiplex PCR. The authors' pipeline ran thus. The number of nucleated cells in each sample was estimated from the amplification of reference gene primers within the assay. To quantify the absolute abundance of each unique TCRbeta CDR3 rearrangement, sequence reads were collapsed and filtered. For each sample, productive Simpson clonality was calculated as the square root of Simpson's diversity index over productive rearrangements. Imported from immuneACCESS, the table was reduced by TCRdb to in-frame sequences with V and J called. These copies leave out some clones; in studies compared against another copy, an unresolved V gene accounts for under half, and the cause of the remainder is not known. The V and J calls and clone size are taken from that table; D and trimming were inferred from the DNA. In all, the sample holds tens of thousands of clones, and about three quarters of those were seen once. Around 21% of the sample comes from the top ten.

In Seattle, one collaborating source enrolled patients while the infection was active and tracked those patients longitudinally over the course of disease. Each collaborating institution followed its own protocols to collect whole blood in K2EDTA tubes. For TCRbeta analysis, collaborators shipped samples in one of three forms: frozen whole blood, isolated PBMCs, or DNA extracted from either of those sample types. Summary of the overall study and its limitations: The amount of clinical and demographic metadata varied by source and participant and was provided uncurated.

The CDR3 contains 14 residues, cysteine and phenylalanine counted. The CDR3 DNA has 42 bases and is translated from base 1. Trimming takes 2 bases from V and 7 bases from J, and the germline ends sit 12 bases apart. Based on the germline V gene, the CDR1 and CDR2 sequences are SGHNT and YENEEA. This clonotype originated in a man aged 30-40 years with COVID-19, enrolled during active disease. The chain joins TRBV11-3 to TRBJ2-1, with the D gene call left open. The sequencing input was peripheral blood. Read as DNA, the sequence is TGTGCCAGCAGCTTACTTACAGTTCTAAATGAGCAGTTCTTC. It specifies CASSLLTVLNEQFF. Reference TRBV11-3 and TRBJ2-1 proteins supply the regions before and after the CDR3; the full variable domain is: EAGVVQSPRYKIIEKKQPVAFWCNPISGHNTLYWYLQNLGQGPELLIRYENEEAVDDSQLPKDRFSAERLKGVDSTLKIQPAELGDSAVYLCASSLLTVLNEQFFGPGTRLTVL.